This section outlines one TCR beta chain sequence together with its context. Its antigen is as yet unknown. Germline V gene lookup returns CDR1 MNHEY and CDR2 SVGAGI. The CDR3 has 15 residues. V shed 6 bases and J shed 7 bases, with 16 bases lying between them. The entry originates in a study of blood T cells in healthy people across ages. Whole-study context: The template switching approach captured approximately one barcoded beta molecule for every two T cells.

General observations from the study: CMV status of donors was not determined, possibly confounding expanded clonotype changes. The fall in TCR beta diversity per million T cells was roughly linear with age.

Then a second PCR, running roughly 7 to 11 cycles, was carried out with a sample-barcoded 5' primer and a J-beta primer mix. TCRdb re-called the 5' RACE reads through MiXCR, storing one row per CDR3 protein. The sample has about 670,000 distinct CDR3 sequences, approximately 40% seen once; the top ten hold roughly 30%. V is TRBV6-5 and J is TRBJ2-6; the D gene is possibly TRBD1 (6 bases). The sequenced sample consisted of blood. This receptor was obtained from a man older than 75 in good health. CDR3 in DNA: TGTGCCAGCAGCCGGGACAATTTTATCGCCAACGTCCTGACTTTC. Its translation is CASSRDNFIANVLTF.